This TCR beta chain appears in the sequencing data of a study of blood T cell repertoires in COVID-19. In the study overall: Sites in the United States, Italy and Spain provided acute and convalescent COVID-19 samples. T cells, B-cell-depleted T cells, or PBMCs provided the cDNA or gDNA that served as material.

The V gene end was trimmed by 6 bases and the J gene end by 4 bases; junction bases not matched to a gene: 23. Germline lookup yields CDR1 LNHDA and CDR2 SQIVND (reference sequence). This CDR3 is built from 19 residues. In the authors' workflow: Estimated nucleated cell counts came from reference gene primer amplification. Method: immunoSEQ multiplex PCR; TCRdb's copy keeps in-frame clones and lacks some. That table supplies the V and J calls and clone size; D and trimming were determined from the DNA. The sample has 100,000 to 150,000 clones, about 74% seen once; the top ten hold roughly 5%. The chain is built from TRBV19 and TRBJ1-1; TRBD1 matches 7 bases. This receptor was identified in a man between 60 and 75 years old with acute or convalescent COVID-19. Sequenced sample: peripheral blood. CDR3 sequence: CASSGKGRRGPFSVTEAFF. CDR3 sequence (DNA): TGTGCCAGTAGCGGGAAGGGCCGGAGGGGGCCTTTTTCGGTCACTGAAGCTTTCTTT.